The sequence of this TCR beta chain was determined in a study of type 1 regulatory T cells. The overall study: T-allo10 is a Tr1-enriched, alloantigen-specific CD4 T cell product made in vitro.

V was pared by 6 bases and J by 3 bases, with 18 bases between. This CDR3 comprises 16 residues. In germline, CDR1 is MDHEN, CDR2 SYDVKM. TCRdb fed the reads into MiXCR, producing one record per CDR3 protein. The sample records about 68,000 distinct CDR3 sequences, around 57% being singletons. In regard to this clonotype: Antigen specificity is unknown.

The graft donor-derived T-allo10 cells reportedly recognize host alloantigens, are anergic, and suppress alloantigen-specifically. The chain recombines TRBV28 with TRBJ1-5; the D gene is possibly TRBD1 (5 bases). This TCR derives from a human donor in good health. The sample consisted of cultured T cells, either the whole culture or a sorted T cell fraction (not recorded which). Subset given: Tr1-enriched cell product generated in vitro against host alloantigens. The CDR3 spells CASRTIPGGVNQPQHF. The CDR3 DNA reads TGTGCCAGCAGAACAATACCTGGGGGGGTCAATCAGCCCCAGCATTTT.